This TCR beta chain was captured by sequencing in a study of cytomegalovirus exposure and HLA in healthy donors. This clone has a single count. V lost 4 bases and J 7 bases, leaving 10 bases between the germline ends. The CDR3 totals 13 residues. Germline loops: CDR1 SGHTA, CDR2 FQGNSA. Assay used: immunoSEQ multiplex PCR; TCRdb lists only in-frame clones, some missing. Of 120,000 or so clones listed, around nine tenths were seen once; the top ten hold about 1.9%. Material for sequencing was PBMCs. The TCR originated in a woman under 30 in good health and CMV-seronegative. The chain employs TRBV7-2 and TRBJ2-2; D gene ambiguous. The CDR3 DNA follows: TGTGCCAGCAGCTCTCTTAGCAGCGGGGAGCTGTTTTTT. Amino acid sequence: CASSSLSSGELFF. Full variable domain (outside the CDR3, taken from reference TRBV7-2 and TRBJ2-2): GAGVSQSPSNKVTEKGKDVELRCDPISGHTALYWYRQSLGQGLEFLIYFQGNSAPDKSGLPSDRFSAERTGGSVSTLTIQRTQQEDSAVYLCASSSLSSGELFFGEGSRLTVL.